This TCR beta chain was observed in a study of regulatory T cells in long-lasting Graves disease. General study findings and limits: With a small sample size, accuracy may have been reduced.

Described time point: newly diagnosed GD, antithyroid drugs for less than 3 months. The TCR library was prepared using RNA isolated from PBMCs. In each case, Graves' disease was diagnosed per American Thyroid Association guidelines. According to the study, TCR beta libraries were built with iRepertoire HTBI primers and CDR3-region Arm-PCR. Each CDR3 protein gets one entry after TCRdb re-called the multiplex PCR reads with MiXCR. The sample contains hundreds of thousands of distinct CDR3 sequences, 16% of which appear only once. Many counts were recorded for this clonotype. Its antigen is as yet unknown. The germline gives CDR1 MNHEY, CDR2 SVGAGI. The length of the CDR3 is 14 residues. Trimming stripped 3 bases from V and 5 bases from J, with 11 bases between. These data were likewise used in another study, on T cells in Graves' hyperthyroidism and ophthalmopathy. As that study records: The HTBI primer set was used in a first-round RT-PCR of the TCR CDR3. The blood repertoire included most of the expanded thyroid clonotypes above 0.001.

Sequencing used peripheral blood mononuclear cells (PBMCs), obtained at new diagnosis, from a patient treated with antithyroid drugs. The receptor comes from a woman in her 30s with Graves disease. The chain carries TRBV6-5 and TRBJ2-1; no definite D call. The CDR3: CASSYSISHNEQFF. The DNA of the CDR3 is TGTGCCAGCAGTTATTCTATAAGTCACAATGAGCAGTTCTTC.